A single T cell receptor beta chain is shown here with its context. This entry belongs to a study of blood T cell repertoires in COVID-19. About the research overall: COVID-19 samples from acute and convalescent phases originated in the United States, Italy and Spain.

In the original processing: How many nucleated cells were present was estimated from reference gene primer amplification. The method was immunoSEQ multiplex PCR; TCRdb's version includes in-frame clones alone and lacks a portion of them. Clone size and the V and J calls come from that table; the DNA yielded D and trimming. The data contain more than 200,000 clones, around 90% of them seen just once; the ten biggest clones take up around 0.7%. Sequencing used peripheral blood. The receptor was derived from a human donor in a cohort sampled during active COVID-19.

CDR3 in DNA: TGTGCCAGCAGCTCCGGGACTCTTAGCTCCTACGAGCAGTACTTC. Protein product: CASSSGTLSSYEQYF. The rearrangement joins TRBV7-9 to TRBJ2-7; perhaps TRBD2 as D (6 bases). There are 15 residues in the CDR3. V lost 4 bases to trimming and J lost 0 bases, with 13 bases between them. Germline lookup yields CDR1 SEHNR and CDR2 FQNEAQ (reference sequence).